A selection of T cell receptor beta chains follows, all from one sample in a study of T cell repertoires in cytomegalovirus infection. A single record per CDR3 protein comes from TCRdb applying MiXCR to the reads. Of more than 200,000 distinct CDR3 sequences listed, roughly 9.1% are singletons. The sample taken for sequencing was PBMCs. These receptors were taken from a human donor in good health (CMV status not recorded). Some clones in this sample may be carry-over from other donors' samples. Each CDR3 is given with its conserved first and last residue. Fields, in order: clone size, D gene, V gene, J gene, CDR3 protein, CDR3 DNA. A D gene is named only where the DNA matches it firmly. Size is omitted from some rows. Given values are once, few, many or a class for expanded clones.

many	NA	TRBV7-6	TRBJ1-2	CASSLAGGGANYGYTF	TGTGCCAGCAGCTTAGCGGGTGGGGGCGCGAACTATGGCTACACCTTC
few	NA	TRBV7-2	TRBJ2-3	CASSQQGTQYF	TGTGCCAGCAGCCAGCAGGGTACGCAGTATTTT
many	TRBD1	TRBV7-9	TRBJ1-2	CASTTASHRGHGYTF	TGTGCCAGCACTACCGCCTCCCACAGGGGACATGGCTACACCTTC
many	TRBD2	TRBV20-1	TRBJ2-7	CSASKAGGREQYF	TGCAGTGCTAGTAAGGCGGGAGGGCGGGAGCAGTACTTC
few	NA	TRBV6-5	TRBJ1-5	CASSRRGDEGQPQHF	TGTGCCAGCAGCCGCAGAGGGGACGAAGGGCAGCCCCAGCATTTT
NA	TRBD2	TRBV5-1	TRBJ2-7	CASSPGLLTQYYEQYF	TGCGCCAGCAGCCCGGGACTACTTACCCAATACTACGAGCAGTACTTC
few	NA	TRBV29-1	TRBJ2-3	CSVVIGRGWEYF	TGCAGCGTCGTGATAGGAAGGGGTTGGGAGTATTTT
few	NA	TRBV29-1	TRBJ2-3	CSVEVGSTDTQYF	TGCAGCGTTGAAGTTGGCAGCACAGATACGCAGTATTTT
NA	NA	TRBV6-5	TRBJ1-4	CASSPDRATNEKLFF	TGTGCCAGCAGTCCGGACCGTGCAACTAATGAAAAACTGTTTTTT
many	NA	TRBV5-1	TRBJ2-7	CASSTEGASRTYEQYF	TGCGCCAGCAGCACCGAGGGAGCTAGCCGTACCTACGAGCAGTACTTC
many	NA	TRBV6-2/TRBV6-3	TRBJ1-1	CASSLQAGTEAFF	TGTGCCAGCAGCCTTCAAGCAGGCACTGAAGCTTTCTTT
many	NA	TRBV7-6	TRBJ1-6	CASSLAGVGSLSPLHF	TGTGCCAGCAGCTTAGCGGGGGTCGGGTCTCTCTCACCCCTCCACTTT
few	TRBD2	TRBV29-1	TRBJ2-7	CSVEDPTSGLSYEQYF	TGCAGCGTTGAAGATCCTACTAGCGGTCTCTCCTACGAGCAGTACTTC
many	TRBD1	TRBV7-8	TRBJ1-1	CASSWQAGGAIGTEAFF	TGTGCCAGCAGCTGGCAGGCAGGGGGCGCAATTGGCACTGAAGCTTTCTTT
many	NA	TRBV12-3/TRBV12-4	TRBJ1-6	CASRDYNSPLHF	TGTGCCAGCAGAGACTATAATTCACCCCTCCACTTT
many	NA	TRBV7-2	TRBJ1-5	CASSLGGDRNQPQHF	TGTGCCAGCAGCTTAGGAGGGGACCGCAATCAGCCCCAGCATTTT
many	NA	TRBV9	TRBJ1-6	CASSVAGSDSPLHF	TGTGCCAGCAGCGTAGCGGGGTCGGATTCACCCCTCCACTTT
many	NA	TRBV11-2	TRBJ2-4	CASSLDVGALAKNIQYF	TGTGCCAGCAGCTTAGATGTCGGGGCCTTAGCCAAAAACATTCAGTACTTC
few	TRBD2	TRBV20-1	TRBJ2-2	CSASGGLAGGELFF	TGCAGTGCTAGTGGGGGACTAGCTGGCGGGGAGCTGTTTTTT
many	NA	TRBV7-8	TRBJ1-5	CASSLNPTAYQPQHF	TGTGCCAGCAGCTTAAACCCCACGGCCTATCAGCCCCAGCATTTT
many	TRBD1	TRBV7-2	TRBJ2-7	CASSLGVTGVLIPYF	TGTGCCAGCAGCTTAGGGGTGACAGGGGTTCTAATCCCGTACTTC
many	NA	TRBV7-2	TRBJ1-2	CASSSYRSLNYGYTF	TGTGCCAGCAGCTCATACAGGAGTTTAAACTATGGCTACACCTTC
many	TRBD2	TRBV7-2	TRBJ2-7	CASRLTGGYEQYF	TGTGCCAGCAGGTTGACGGGGGGCTACGAGCAGTACTTC
NA	NA	TRBV4-1	TRBJ1-1	CASSPGGTFEAFF	TGCGCCAGCAGCCCTGGGGGGACCTTTGAAGCTTTCTTT
many	NA	TRBV12-3/TRBV12-4	TRBJ2-3	CASSLRIAGYTDTQYF	TGTGCCAGCAGTTTAAGGATCGCGGGGTACACAGATACGCAGTATTTT
NA	NA	TRBV5-3	TRBJ2-2	CASSIAGTGELFF	TGTGCCAGCAGCATCGCTGGTACGGGGGAGCTGTTTTTT
many	TRBD2	TRBV7-2	TRBJ2-7	CASSSASGGVNEQYF	TGTGCCAGCAGCTCCGCTAGCGGGGGGGTCAACGAGCAGTACTTC
many	TRBD1	TRBV7-8	TRBJ1-1	CASSPREGANTEAFF	TGTGCCAGCAGCCCTAGGGAGGGGGCGAACACTGAAGCTTTCTTT
few	TRBD2	TRBV7-2	TRBJ2-1	CASSWGLAGSSYNEQFF	TGTGCCAGCAGCTGGGGACTAGCGGGGAGCTCCTACAATGAGCAGTTCTTC
few	NA	TRBV10-3	TRBJ2-7	CAISDLDEQYF	TGTGCCATCAGTGATCTAGACGAGCAGTACTTC
NA	NA	TRBV6-6	TRBJ2-7	CASSYAEVEQYF	TGTGCCAGCAGTTACGCGGAAGTAGAGCAGTACTTC
many	TRBD1	TRBV7-2	TRBJ2-7	CASSSGGSPSYEQYF	TGTGCCAGCAGCTCAGGGGGTTCCCCCTCCTACGAGCAGTACTTC
few	NA	TRBV6-2/TRBV6-3	TRBJ1-5	CASSPMERQPQHF	TGTGCCAGCAGTCCCATGGAGAGACAGCCCCAGCATTTT
NA	TRBD2	TRBV9	TRBJ2-1	CASSASGGAVDEQFF	TGTGCCAGCAGCGCCAGCGGGGGGGCCGTCGATGAGCAGTTCTTC
many	NA	TRBV7-2	TRBJ2-7	CASSLEIFYEQYF	TGTGCCAGCAGCTTAGAAATTTTTTACGAGCAGTACTTC
many	NA	TRBV7-2	TRBJ1-1	CASRFVGGSTEAFF	TGTGCCAGCAGATTTGTGGGGGGTTCTACTGAAGCTTTCTTT
few	TRBD1	TRBV20-1	TRBJ1-2	CSASLGQGVDYGYTF	TGCAGTGCCTCCTTGGGGCAGGGGGTTGACTATGGCTACACCTTC
many	NA	TRBV20-1	TRBJ2-3	CSGWGTDTQYF	TGCAGTGGCTGGGGCACAGATACGCAGTATTTT
few	TRBD2	TRBV18	TRBJ2-3	CASSPQSPGGGTDTQYF	TGTGCCAGCTCACCACAATCTCCGGGAGGGGGCACAGATACGCAGTATTTT
NA	TRBD2	TRBV29-1	TRBJ2-3	CSVEAGGPGDTQYF	TGCAGCGTTGAAGCGGGGGGGCCCGGAGATACGCAGTATTTT
many	NA	TRBV7-3	TRBJ2-7	CASSPNPDRVDYEQYF	TGTGCCAGCAGCCCCAATCCGGACAGAGTCGACTACGAGCAGTACTTC
NA	NA	TRBV12-5	TRBJ2-2	CASGLVQKRETGELFF	TGTGCTAGTGGTTTGGTACAAAAGCGAGAGACCGGGGAGCTGTTTTTT
many	TRBD1	TRBV7-2	TRBJ1-2	CASRAPGQGNGYTF	TGTGCCAGCAGGGCCCCGGGACAGGGTAACGGCTACACCTTC
many	NA	TRBV12-3/TRBV12-4	TRBJ1-1	CASSAGGIMNTEAFF	TGTGCCAGCAGTGCCGGGGGAATCATGAACACTGAAGCTTTCTTT
few	NA	TRBV7-3	TRBJ1-1	CASSSGARGMNTEAFF	TGTGCCAGCAGCTCGGGCGCCCGGGGGATGAACACTGAAGCTTTCTTT
many	NA	TRBV7-6	TRBJ2-5	CASSLARIQETQYF	TGTGCCAGCAGCTTAGCCCGGATTCAAGAGACCCAGTACTTC
few	NA	TRBV28	TRBJ2-3	CASSLWPGTDTQYF	TGTGCCAGCAGTTTATGGCCCGGGACAGATACGCAGTATTTT
few	NA	TRBV12-3/TRBV12-4	TRBJ1-5	CASSFTGTAQPQHF	TGTGCCAGCAGTTTCACCGGGACCGCTCAGCCCCAGCATTTT
few	TRBD2	TRBV19	TRBJ2-1	CASSILGLAGVNEQFF	TGTGCCAGTAGTATCCTGGGACTAGCGGGAGTCAATGAGCAGTTCTTC
many	NA	TRBV7-3	TRBJ2-6	CASSLNPVGIGYNVLTF	TGTGCCAGCAGCTTAAACCCGGTGGGGATAGGGTACAACGTCCTGACTTTC
few	NA	TRBV5-1	TRBJ2-6	CASSLGRASSGANVLTF	TGCGCCAGCAGCTTGGGCAGGGCCTCCTCTGGGGCCAACGTCCTGACTTTC
few	NA	TRBV7-2	TRBJ1-6	CASSSRGGSPLHF	TGTGCCAGCAGCTCCAGGGGAGGTTCACCCCTCCACTTT
NA	NA	TRBV19	TRBJ2-2	CASSSPTGIYTGELFF	TGTGCCAGTAGCTCACCGACAGGAATCTACACCGGGGAGCTGTTTTTT
many	NA	TRBV20-1	TRBJ1-6	CSARVELSSYNSPLHF	TGCAGTGCTAGAGTCGAGCTGAGCTCCTATAATTCACCCCTCCACTTT
many	NA	TRBV7-2	TRBJ1-1	CASSLAAVEYTEAFF	TGTGCCAGCAGCTTAGCGGCGGTAGAGTACACTGAAGCTTTCTTT
many	NA	TRBV10-3	TRBJ2-1	CAINVQGSNEQFF	TGTGCCATCAATGTTCAGGGGAGTAATGAGCAGTTCTTC
NA	TRBD1	TRBV2	TRBJ2-7	CANQDRAPNEQYF	TGTGCCAACCAGGACAGGGCCCCCAACGAGCAGTACTTC
few	NA	TRBV5-1	TRBJ2-4	CASSLNNKNIQYF	TGCGCCAGCAGCTTGAATAACAAAAACATTCAGTACTTC
NA	NA	TRBV20-1	TRBJ1-3	CSARGLGNTIYF	TGCAGTGCTAGAGGATTAGGAAACACCATATATTTT